Presented here are 10 T cell receptor beta chains from one specimen sequenced in a study of cytomegalovirus exposure and HLA in healthy donors listed by TCRdb under 2017. Preparation of the library involved the immunoSEQ multiplex PCR assay. The multiplex PCR relied on a mix of 60 forward primers for TCR Vbeta segments and 13 reverse primers for TCR Jbeta segments. In its TCRdb copy, this immuneACCESS table keeps in-frame sequences only and misses some clones. Where compared with another copy, unresolved V genes explain less than half of these, and the others have no known cause. The sample table includes some 150,000 clones. The top ten hold 0.79% of the sample. The material sequenced was PBMCs. These receptors were collected from a woman younger than 30 in good health and CMV-seropositive.

V usage is TRBV25-1 and J usage is TRBJ1-2; 7 bases are a match to TRBD1. CDR1 and CDR2 from the germline V gene are MGHDK and SYGVNS. This CDR3 is 15 amino acids long. J lost 4 bases, V lost 7 bases, and 12 bases had no gene match. The CDR3 loop reads CASTSQGGGIYGYTF. The CDR3 DNA sequence: TGTGCCAGCACCTCTCAGGGGGGTGGGATCTATGGCTACACCTTC.

The V gene is TRBV2, the J gene TRBJ2-7, with a weak D call TRBD2 (5 bases). V lost 4 bases to trimming and J lost 2 bases, with 12 bases between them. Germline CDR1 and CDR2: SNHLY and FYNNEI. The CDR3 sequence is 14 residues long. As DNA, the CDR3 is TGTGCCAGCAGTGGAGGGTCAGGACCCTACGAGCAGTACTTC. This encodes CASSGGSGPYEQYF. Complete variable domain (other parts from reference TRBV2 and TRBJ2-7): EPEVTQTPSHQVTQMGQEVILRCVPISNHLYFYWYRQILGQKVEFLVSFYNNEISEKSEIFDDQFSVERPDGSNFTLKIRSTKLEDSAMYFCASSGGSGPYEQYFGPGTRLTVT.

The genes are TRBV29-1 and TRBJ2-2, with D perhaps TRBD1 (5 bases). Trimming took off 7 bases at V and 6 bases at J, with 21 bases between the two ends. CDR1 is SQVTM and CDR2 is ANQGSEA in the germline V gene. CDR3 length equals 15 residues. The CDR3 reads CSAHLGLDSAGELFF. In DNA, the CDR3 is TGCAGCGCCCACTTGGGGCTAGACTCCGCCGGGGAGCTGTTTTTT.

V and J are TRBV10-1 and TRBJ2-5, with a possible D match to TRBD1 (5 bases). Germline V gene sequence: CDR1 WNHNN, CDR2 SYGVQD (reference sequence). Trimming took 7 bases from V and 3 from J, leaving 27 bases between them. This CDR3 comprises 18 residues. The DNA for the CDR3 is TGCGCCAGCACTTCCGGCCTGACCCTCCAGGGATCAAAAGAGACCCAGTACTTC. It encodes CASTSGLTLQGSKETQYF.

The J gene is TRBJ1-2, the V gene TRBV18; D perhaps matches TRBD1 (6 bases). CDR1 is KGHSH, CDR2 LQKENI, per germline. V was pared by 2 bases and J by 3 bases, with 13 bases between. This CDR3 has 15 amino acids. The CDR3 nucleotides are TGTGCCAGCTCACCAGCGGCGGGGGCCCACTATGGCTACACCTTC. It yields the protein CASSPAAGAHYGYTF.

The chain links TRBV30 to TRBJ1-2; no firm D call. CDR3 length: 15 amino acids. V was pared by 2 bases and J by 4 bases, with 17 bases between. Germline V gives CDR1 GTSNPN, CDR2 SVGIG (reference sequence). The CDR3 DNA reads TGTGCCTGGAGTCCCATGACTATGGGCAGCTATGGCTACACCTTC. It yields the protein CAWSPMTMGSYGYTF.

The rearrangement links TRBV19 to TRBJ2-7; 8 bases agree with TRBD1. CDR3 length: 13 residues. Trimming cost V 5 bases and J 6 bases; bases outside gene matches: 6. From germline, CDR1 is LNHDA and CDR2 SQIVND (reference sequence). The CDR3 DNA is TGTGCCAGTAGTCTCGGACAGGGTGGCGAGCAGTACTTC. Translating gives CASSLGQGGEQYF.

The rearrangement joins TRBV5-1 to TRBJ1-6; D perhaps matches TRBD1 (6 bases). Germline CDR1 reads SGHRS; CDR2 reads YFSETQ. The germline V and J ends were trimmed by 4 bases and 5 bases, with 22 bases remaining between them. The CDR3 has 18 amino acids. The CDR3 loop is CASSPQGQGLGHNSPLHF. The CDR3 DNA reads as TGCGCCAGCAGCCCCCAGGGGCAGGGTCTTGGTCATAATTCACCCCTCCACTTT.

CDR3 sequence reads: CASSHSIADYGYTF. CDR3 DNA sequence: TGTGCCAGCTCACACTCTATCGCGGACTATGGCTACACCTTC. This sequence joins TRBV18 and TRBJ1-2; D unresolved. From germline, CDR1 is KGHSH and CDR2 LQKENI. V lost 4 bases, J lost 3 bases, and 12 bases lay in between. This CDR3 region has 14 residues.

As concerns this clone: One end of the junction does not line up with germline, which may come from a read error. The chain has TRBV7-3 and TRBJ2-3; 10 bases map to TRBD2. The V gene's germline CDR1 is SGHTA and CDR2 FQGTGA. CDR3 length equals 15 residues. CDR3 DNA sequence: TGTGCCAGCAGTTTAAGCGGGGGGGCTCTAGATACGCAGTATTTT. This encodes CASSLSGGALDTQYF.